This T cell receptor (beta chain) is from a study of technical replicates of blood from a few donors. V lost 2 bases and J 0 bases, leaving 18 bases between the germline ends. This CDR3 is 19 amino acids long. Germline V lookup: CDR1 SGDLS, CDR2 YYNGEE. TCRdb's table, derived via immunoSEQ multiplex PCR, lists solely in-frame clones and lacks some. This sample carries about 83,000 clones, roughly 92% of them seen once, and the ten largest clones take over 0.2%. Sequencing was performed on T cells isolated from PBMCs. V is TRBV9 and J is TRBJ2-6; TRBD1 is a possible D gene (6 bases). This sequence was found in a human donor in good health. CDR3 sequence reads: CASSVQTGTLSSGANVLTF. CDR3 sequence (DNA): TGTGCCAGCAGCGTCCAGACCGGGACACTGAGCTCTGGGGCCAACGTCCTGACTTTC.